What follows are 10 T cell receptor beta chains derived from one specimen sequenced in a study of T cells after yellow fever vaccination. TCRdb passed the 5' RACE reads through MiXCR, listing each CDR3 protein once. The sample holds a few hundred thousand distinct CDR3 sequences, approximately 5.2% seen once. The sample was CD4+ T cells sorted from PBMCs, taken on the day of the yellow fever booster vaccination. The receptor set was obtained from a man aged 18 to 30 who received the YFV17D yellow fever vaccine.

This clonotype appeared a few times. The V gene is TRBV4-3, the J gene TRBJ2-6, with 9 bases identical to TRBD1. Trimming removed 5 bases from V and 4 bases from J; junction bases left unmatched: 15. From germline, CDR1 is LGHNA and CDR2 YSLEER. The CDR3 runs 19 residues. The CDR3: CASSYGPGQGTSGANVLTF. The CDR3 bases are TGCGCCAGCAGCTACGGACCGGGACAGGGAACTTCCGGGGCCAACGTCCTGACTTTC.

This clonotype was observed many times. The chain combines TRBV5-1 with TRBJ2-3, with D possibly called TRBD1 or TRBD2 (5 bases each). Germline CDR1 and CDR2: SGHRS and YFSETQ. Trimming stripped 0 bases from V and 2 bases from J, with 10 bases between. The CDR3 is made up of 15 amino acids. The DNA for the CDR3 is TGCGCCAGCAGCTTGGGGGGGATTCTCACAGATACGCAGTATTTT. Protein product: CASSLGGILTDTQYF.

This clonotype has at least ten counts. The chain carries TRBV10-3 and TRBJ2-7; D possibly corresponds to TRBD2 (6 bases). The CDR3 contains 14 residues. Germline-derived CDR1 and CDR2 are ENHRY and SYGVKD. V was cut by 6 bases and J by 3 bases, with 15 bases left in between. The CDR3 loop reads CAISVAGSNYEQYF. CDR3 DNA: TGTGCCATCAGCGTCGCGGGGAGTAACTACGAGCAGTACTTC.

Many counts were recorded for this clonotype. This sequence joins TRBV5-6 and TRBJ2-2; D remains unclear. Germline CDR1 reads SGHDT; CDR2 reads YYEEEE. The CDR3 has 13 amino acids. Trimming pared 2 bases from V and 4 bases from J, leaving 6 bases between. CDR3 in DNA: TGTGCCAGCAGCTTAACACCCACCGGGGAGCTGTTTTTT. Encoded protein: CASSLTPTGELFF.

This clonotype was detected a few times. V is TRBV5-4 and J is TRBJ1-2; D might be TRBD1 (5 bases). CDR3 length: 15 amino acids. Per the germline V gene, CDR1 is SGHNT and CDR2 is YYREEE (reference sequence). Trimming took 5 bases from V and 1 from J, leaving 15 bases between them. The CDR3 coding sequence is TGTGCCAGCAGGGAGAACCAGGGAGGTAACTATGGCTACACCTTC. The encoded protein is CASRENQGGNYGYTF.

J is TRBJ1-2 and V is TRBV7-2, with D possibly being TRBD1 (6 bases). V lost 1 base to trimming and J lost 7 bases, with 13 bases between them. Germline V gene data show CDR1 as SGHTA and CDR2 as FQGNSA. This CDR3 is built from 14 residues. DNA of the CDR3: TGTGCCAGCAGCTTAGGGGCGGCAGGGGTTGGCTACACCTTC. Its protein product is CASSLGAAGVGYTF.

The chain has TRBV5-6 and TRBJ2-7; 9 bases match TRBD1. This CDR3 contains 14 residues. Germline V gene data show CDR1 as SGHDT and CDR2 as YYEEEE. With 0 bases clipped from V and 4 bases from J, the junction kept 2 bases outside the gene matches. In nucleotides, the CDR3 is TGTGCCAGCAGCTTGGGGGACAGGGCATACGAGCAGTACGTC. Translated, it gives CASSLGDRAYEQYV.

This clonotype turned up a few times. The chain uses TRBV3-1 and TRBJ1-6; possible D gene TRBD1, 5 bases. V lost 5 bases to trimming and J lost 7 bases, with 12 bases between them. The length of the CDR3 is 14 residues. Germline V CDR1 and CDR2: LGHDT, YNNKEL (reference sequence). CDR3 nucleotide sequence: TGTGCCAGCAGCAGCCGGGACGGGAATTCACCCCTCCACTTT. Translating it yields CASSSRDGNSPLHF.

The gene calls are TRBV23-1 and TRBJ1-1; D not resolved. TRBV23-1 is placed among ORFs of uncertain function. The CDR3 loop spans 13 amino acids. With 6 bases removed from V and 1 base from J, the gap between germline ends came to 9 bases. The CDR3 coding sequence is TGCGCCAGCAGGGACCAGCGGAACACTGAAGCTTTCTTT. Amino acid sequence: CASRDQRNTEAFF.

This clonotype turned up a few times. CDR3: CASSPQVTYYGYTF. CDR3 DNA sequence: TGTGCCAGCAGCCCGCAGGTCACCTACTATGGCTACACCTTC. This chain connects TRBV12-3 or TRBV12-4 to TRBJ1-2; D gene uncertain. CDR3 length equals 14 residues. Trimming pared 6 bases from V and 3 bases from J, leaving 14 bases between.